This T cell receptor beta chain is drawn from a study of Tregs in tolerant kidney transplant recipients. Comments on this clone: Its antigen is not known.

The CDR3 runs 13 residues. CDR1 is SEHNR and CDR2 is FQNEAQ in the germline V gene (reference sequence). Trimming removed 2 bases from V and 1 base from J, with 5 bases in between. Broader study findings: Few patients were studied, so findings need validation in larger groups. Expanding Tregs on activated donor B cells appeared to best identify donor-specific TCRbeta clones. Biological reproducibility was not directly addressed in this study.

Unstimulated Tregs (CD4+CD25+CD127-) and CD4+CD25- non-Tregs were sorted from PBMCs. Repertoires were generated with immunoSEQ multiplex PCR, while TCRdb's copy carries only in-frame clones and drops some. Among over 60,000 clones listed, 84% were seen once. The sample was CD4+ T cells from blood. The TCR sequence derives from a human donor in good health. The chain joins TRBV7-9 to TRBJ1-1; no firm D call. The CDR3, as DNA: TGTGCCAGCAGCTTAAGGCAGAACACTGAAGCTTTCTTT. Its protein is CASSLRQNTEAFF.